This T cell receptor beta chain was sequenced during a study of T cells after yellow fever vaccination. Template switching with 5'RACE generated the TCR cDNA and added a universal primer site and UMIs. Using its own MiXCR run on the 5' RACE reads, TCRdb lists one record per CDR3 protein. The data show 310,000 or so distinct CDR3 sequences, with roughly 3.5% seen just once and about 20% held by the top ten. The sample holds a few counts of this clonotype. V lost 5 bases and J 0 bases, leaving 11 bases between the germline ends. The CDR3 extends over 13 amino acids. Germline loops: CDR1 DFQATT, CDR2 SNEGSKA (reference sequence).

Sequencing used PBMCs, obtained on the day of the yellow fever booster vaccination. The clonotype was recovered from a man aged 18 to 29 who received the YFV17D yellow fever vaccine. This chain connects TRBV20-1 to TRBJ2-7; possible D gene TRBD1, 6 bases. In DNA form, the CDR3 reads TGCAGTGCTTGGGACACCCGCTCCTACGAGCAGTACGTC. Amino acids: CSAWDTRSYEQYV.